This TCR beta chain was recovered during a study of immune evolution from preneoplasia to lung adenocarcinoma. Whole-study results and caveats: KRAS-mutant nodules had the highest T cell clonality. Normal lung had the highest top T cell clone frequencies.

Histologic diagnosis was independently verified by two lung pathologists. After pathologic assessment, macro-dissection selected premalignant or tumor cells for extraction. On this clone: Its cognate antigen is unknown.

This table comes from immunoSEQ multiplex PCR, and its TCRdb copy is limited to in-frame clones, with some not included. The sample holds some 3,900 clones, 76% seen once. V gave up 3 bases and J gave up 5 bases, with 10 bases separating them. The germline gives CDR1 SGHAT, CDR2 FQDESV (reference sequence). This CDR3 has 13 residues. The TCR sequence derives from a person aged 60 to 80 with lung adenocarcinoma. The chain employs TRBV11-1 and TRBJ1-1; D not resolved. The material sequenced was FFPE lung adenocarcinoma in situ tissue. The DNA of the CDR3 is TGTGCCAGCAGCTTCTATCTGGGAACTGAAGCTTTCTTT. Translation: CASSFYLGTEAFF. The variable domain in full, with the rest retrieved from reference TRBV11-1 and TRBJ1-1, is EAEVAQSPRYKITEKSQAVAFWCDPISGHATLYWYRQILGQGPELLVQFQDESVVDDSQLPKDRFSAERLKGVDSTLKIQPAELGDSAMYLCASSFYLGTEAFFGQGTRLTVV.